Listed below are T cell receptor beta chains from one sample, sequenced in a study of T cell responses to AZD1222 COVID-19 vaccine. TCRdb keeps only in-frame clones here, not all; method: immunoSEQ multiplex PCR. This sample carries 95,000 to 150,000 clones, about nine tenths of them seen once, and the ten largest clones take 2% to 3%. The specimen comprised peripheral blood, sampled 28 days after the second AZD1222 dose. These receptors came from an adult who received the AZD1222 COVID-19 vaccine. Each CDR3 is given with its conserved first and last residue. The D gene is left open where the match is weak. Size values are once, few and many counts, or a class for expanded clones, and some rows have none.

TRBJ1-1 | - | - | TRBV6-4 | CASSVGEGTEAFF | TGTGCCAGCAGTGTAGGGGAGGGCACTGAAGCTTTCTTT
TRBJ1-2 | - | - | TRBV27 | CASSFSQGTNYGYTF | TGTGCCAGCAGTTTCTCACAGGGCACTAACTATGGCTACACCTTC
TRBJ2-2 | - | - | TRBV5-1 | CASSELGAPGELFF | TGCGCCAGCAGCGAGCTGGGGGCCCCCGGGGAGCTGTTTTTT
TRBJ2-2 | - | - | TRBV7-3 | CASSLTPATGANTGELFF | TGTGCCAGCAGCTTAACTCCGGCGACAGGAGCGAACACCGGGGAGCTGTTTTTT
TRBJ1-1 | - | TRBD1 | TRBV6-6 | CASSPRGQTNTEAFF | TGTGCCAGCAGTCCCAGGGGACAGACGAACACTGAAGCTTTCTTT
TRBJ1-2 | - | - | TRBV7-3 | CASSPRANYGYTF | TGTGCCAGCAGCCCGAGGGCTAACTATGGCTACACCTTC
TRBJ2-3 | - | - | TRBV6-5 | CASSYFGAGSTDTQYF | TGTGCCAGCAGTTACTTTGGGGCGGGTAGCACAGATACGCAGTATTTT
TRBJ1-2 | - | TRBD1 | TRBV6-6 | CASRPTGDLRGYTF | TGTGCCAGCAGACCCACAGGGGACTTGCGGGGCTACACCTTC
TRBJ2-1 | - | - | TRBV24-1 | CATSDLPGEQFF | TGTGCCACCAGTGATTTGCCGGGTGAGCAGTTCTTC
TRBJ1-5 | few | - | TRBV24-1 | CATSERGAGTQPQHF | TGTGCCACCAGTGAGAGGGGCGCGGGAACCCAGCCCCAGCATTTT
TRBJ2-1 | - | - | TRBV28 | CASSTSERVVFF | TGTGCCAGCAGTACCTCAGAACGGGTGGTGTTCTTC